The 31 T cell receptor beta chains given below trace back to one sample, sequenced in a study of regulatory T cells in long-lasting Graves disease. Arm-PCR of CDR3 regions and iRepertoire HTBI primers were the basis on which TCR beta libraries were built. TCRdb re-called the multiplex PCR reads with MiXCR, one entry per CDR3 protein. The table lists roughly 500,000 distinct CDR3 sequences, roughly 15% of them singletons. Time point noted: newly diagnosed GD, antithyroid drugs for less than 3 months. From PBMCs, RNA was extracted and then used to make the TCR library. A further study also used this sample, focusing on T cells in Graves' hyperthyroidism and ophthalmopathy.

The sample in question was peripheral blood mononuclear cells (PBMCs), obtained at new diagnosis, from a patient treated with antithyroid drugs. These receptor sequences come from a woman aged 45-59 years with Graves disease.

The table lists this clonotype with many counts. This sequence joins TRBV11-2 and TRBJ2-1; 9 nucleotides agree with TRBD2. The CDR3 covers 15 residues. The V gene end was trimmed by 6 bases and the J gene end by 0 bases; junction bases not matched to a gene: 3. Germline V gene data show CDR1 as SGHAT and CDR2 as FQNNGV. The CDR3 sequence: CASSHSGSSYNEQFF. CDR3 DNA sequence: TGTGCCAGCAGTCATAGCGGGAGCTCCTACAATGAGCAGTTCTTC. Full variable domain (missing parts from reference TRBV11-2 and TRBJ2-1): EAGVAQSPRYKIIEKRQSVAFWCNPISGHATLYWYQQILGQGPKLLIQFQNNGVVDDSQLPKDRFSAERLKGVDSTLKIQPAKLEDSAVYLCASSHSGSSYNEQFFGPGTRLTVL.

This clonotype was detected many times. The chain uses TRBV12-3 or TRBV12-4 and TRBJ1-2, with D tentatively TRBD1 (5 bases). This CDR3 contains 11 residues. The V end lost 6 bases, the J end lost 5 bases, and 7 bases lay between the germline ends. The CDR3 DNA follows: TGTGCCAGCAGGGACACTTATGGCTACACCTTC. Translated, it gives CASRDTYGYTF.

In this sample, this clonotype turned up many times. The rearrangement links TRBV20-1 to TRBJ2-1; D might be TRBD2 (5 bases). With 0 bases removed from V and 4 bases from J, the gap between germline ends came to 34 bases. CDR1 is DFQATT, CDR2 SNEGSKA, per germline (reference sequence). There are 22 residues in the CDR3. Here the CDR3 DNA reads TGCAGTGCTAGAGATCTTTTCTACGGCGACTATCAATACCGAGGCGTTTACAATGAGCAGTTCTTC. Protein sequence: CSARDLFYGDYQYRGVYNEQFF.

Ten or more counts support this clonotype. The chain recombines TRBV19 with TRBJ1-5; a weak D match, TRBD1 (6 bases). This CDR3 region has 18 residues. Germline-derived CDR1 and CDR2 are LNHDA and SQIVND (reference sequence). V was cut by 7 bases and J by 1 base, with 23 bases left in between. DNA of the CDR3: TGTGCCAGTAACACTGGCATGGGGACAAGGGGGAGCAATCAGCCCCAGCATTTT. Its translation is CASNTGMGTRGSNQPQHF.

This clonotype came up many times. The rearrangement uses TRBV2 and TRBJ2-2, with 7 positions matching TRBD1. The length of the CDR3 is 15 residues. Germline CDR1 SNHLY, CDR2 FYNNEI. The V and J ends lost 6 bases and 0 bases, in that order; junction bases with no gene match: 4. CDR3 sequence: CASSRQGANTGELFF. In nucleotides, the CDR3 is TGTGCCAGCAGCCGCCAGGGGGCGAACACCGGGGAGCTGTTTTTT.

As for this clonotype: A read error may be the cause here, since a much bigger clone is one base away. The chain links TRBV28 to TRBJ2-5; 8 nucleotides agree with TRBD1. Matching the DNA end better, TRBJ2-1 makes the J call doubtful. CDR1 and CDR2 (germline): MDHEN, SYDVKM. This CDR3 has 14 residues. CDR3 sequence reads: CASSSTGVYNEQFF. Here the CDR3 DNA reads TGTGCCAGCAGTTCGACAGGGGTCTACAATGAGCAGTTCTTC.

This clonotype was recorded many times. This sequence joins TRBV20-1 and TRBJ2-3, with TRBD2 matching over 8 bases. The J segment lost 5 bases and the V segment lost 5 bases, leaving 12 bases of the junction unmatched. The CDR3 contains 15 residues. Germline values: CDR1 DFQATT, CDR2 SNEGSKA (reference sequence). The CDR3 spells CSAALLAANLDTQYF. The CDR3 region has the DNA TGCAGTGCTGCACTACTAGCGGCCAACCTAGATACGCAGTATTTT.

This clonotype was detected a few times. The chain uses TRBV25-1 and TRBJ1-3; D call uncertain. V was pared by 3 bases and J by 3 bases, with 0 bases between. This CDR3 contains 11 residues. Germline lookup yields CDR1 MGHDK and CDR2 SYGVNS. The CDR3 region has the DNA TGTGCCAGCAGTGATGGAAACACCATATATTTT. Its translation: CASSDGNTIYF.

This clonotype was counted only a few times. The chain recombines TRBV6-1 with TRBJ1-1; D remains unclear. Trimming removed 2 bases at V and 5 bases at J, with 15 bases between. Germline V gene lookup returns CDR1 MNHNS and CDR2 SASEGT. The CDR3 consists of 15 residues. CDR3 nucleotide sequence: TGTGCCAGCAGTGAAATGTTGATTCGGGATACTGAAGCTTTCTTT. Its translation: CASSEMLIRDTEAFF.

This clonotype was counted at least ten times. This rearrangement joins TRBV18 to TRBJ1-1, with D perhaps matching TRBD1 (6 bases). CDR3 length equals 14 residues. The V gene lost 3 bases and the J gene lost 5 bases, with 13 bases spanning the gap. Germline V lookup: CDR1 KGHSH, CDR2 LQKENI. CDR3 sequence: CASSPQQGGTEAFF. CDR3 coding DNA: TGTGCCAGCTCACCCCAACAGGGCGGTACTGAAGCTTTCTTT.

This clonotype was seen a handful of times. V gene TRBV5-1 combines with J gene TRBJ2-2, with 7 bases that match TRBD2. Germline loops: CDR1 SGHRS, CDR2 YFSETQ. Trimming took 3 bases from V and 5 from J; bases not matched to a gene: 10. CDR3 length equals 16 residues. This CDR3 reads CASSSPPPGGTGELFF. The CDR3 bases are TGCGCCAGCAGCTCGCCCCCCCCGGGGGGAACCGGGGAGCTGTTTTTT.

This clonotype was seen a few times. The rearrangement uses TRBV7-3 and TRBJ2-2; D may be TRBD2 (5 bases). V was cut by 2 bases and J by 0 bases, with 7 bases left in between. This CDR3 contains 15 residues. Germline assignment: CDR1 SGHTA and CDR2 FQGTGA. The CDR3 DNA follows: TGTGCCAGCAGCTTAGTGGAGGCGAACACCGGGGAGCTGTTTTTT. Residues: CASSLVEANTGELFF.

There are many counts of this clonotype. J is TRBJ1-2 and V is TRBV28, with D uncertain. The CDR3 loop spans 14 amino acids. The ends were cut back, 6 bases at V and 7 bases at J, with 18 bases in the middle. Germline CDR1 and CDR2: MDHEN and SYDVKM. CDR3 in DNA: TGTGCCAGCAGGATATCGGGCCCCTGGACTGGCTACACCTTC. Protein: CASRISGPWTGYTF.

The chain joins TRBV2 to TRBJ1-6; no reliable D call. The V and J ends lost 8 bases and 3 bases respectively, with 14 bases between them. CDR1 is SNHLY, CDR2 FYNNEI, per germline. The CDR3 sequence is 15 residues long. CDR3 nucleotide sequence: TGTGCCAGCCGAGCATCTGGCTACTATAATTCACCCCTCCACTTT. It is translated as CASRASGYYNSPLHF. The entire variable domain, with the rest obtained from reference TRBV2 and TRBJ1-6, is as follows: EPEVTQTPSHQVTQMGQEVILRCVPISNHLYFYWYRQILGQKVEFLVSFYNNEISEKSEIFDDQFSVERPDGSNFTLKIRSTKLEDSAMYFCASRASGYYNSPLHFGNGTRLTVT.

This clonotype was seen ten or more times. The chain couples TRBV18 to TRBJ2-1; D is possibly TRBD1 or TRBD2 (5 bases each). Trimming left V 3 bases short and J 3 bases short, with 9 bases between. The CDR3 loop spans 14 amino acids. CDR1 KGHSH and CDR2 LQKENI come from the germline V gene. The CDR3 DNA reads TGTGCCAGCTCACCGGGACGAGGCTACAATGAGCAGTTCTTC. Translating it yields CASSPGRGYNEQFF. The variable domain in full, completed from reference TRBV18 and TRBJ2-1, reads NAGVMQNPRHLVRRRGQEARLRCSPMKGHSHVYWYRQLPEEGLKFMVYLQKENIIDESGMPKERFSAEFPKEGPSILRIQQVVRGDSAAYFCASSPGRGYNEQFFGPGTRLTVL.

In this sample, this clonotype turned up many times. The CDR3 reads CSVELRDYEQFF. The CDR3 DNA follows: TGCAGCGTTGAATTAAGGGACTATGAGCAGTTCTTC. The J gene is TRBJ2-1, the V gene TRBV29-1, with D tentatively TRBD2 (6 bases). The germline V and J ends were trimmed by 2 bases and 8 bases, with 10 bases remaining between them. Looked up from germline, CDR1 is SQVTM and CDR2 is ANQGSEA. The CDR3 runs to 12 residues.

This clonotype was seen a handful of times. This chain uses TRBV5-1 with TRBJ2-1; D remains unclear. Trimming removed 1 base at V and 4 bases at J, with 9 bases between. The CDR3 extends over 14 amino acids. Germline CDR1 SGHRS, CDR2 YFSETQ. CDR3 region: CASSLSNSYNEQFF. The CDR3, as DNA: TGCGCCAGCAGCTTGTCAAATAGTTACAATGAGCAGTTCTTC.

This clonotype showed up just a few times. V and J are TRBV5-1 and TRBJ2-1; the D is unclear. The CDR3 totals 15 residues. V lost 2 bases and J lost 6, with 15 bases in between. CDR1 is SGHRS and CDR2 is YFSETQ in the germline V gene. CDR3 bases: TGCGCCAGCAGCTTCCAGCACCCGAAGGGCAATGAGCAGTTCTTC. Its protein is CASSFQHPKGNEQFF.

This clonotype showed up just a few times. V and J are TRBV12-3 or TRBV12-4 and TRBJ1-3; weak D call: TRBD1 (5 bases). CDR3 length: 12 residues. The ends were cut back, 7 bases at V and 5 bases at J, with 9 bases in the middle. CDR3 in DNA: TGTGCCAGCACCCTGGACAGAAACACCATATATTTT. Amino acid sequence: CASTLDRNTIYF.

This clonotype was seen repeatedly, ten times or more. Here the CDR3 reads CASSWGGSGQPRSPLHF. CDR3 bases: TGTGCCAGCAGCTGGGGCGGGTCCGGACAGCCACGATCACCCCTCCACTTT. V and J are TRBV3-1 and TRBJ1-6; D may be TRBD1 (6 bases). With 5 bases removed from V and 10 bases from J, the gap between germline ends came to 24 bases. The germline V gene encodes CDR1 LGHDT and CDR2 YNNKEL (reference sequence). CDR3 length: 17 amino acids.

This clonotype was counted many times. The chain uses TRBV28 and TRBJ2-1; weak D call: TRBD2 (5 bases). The CDR3 is 15 residues long. CDR1 is MDHEN, CDR2 SYDVKM, per germline. V dropped 4 bases and J dropped 2 bases, with 12 bases sitting between them. The DNA for the CDR3 is TGTGCCAGCAGTTATTCAGCGGAGCCCTACAATGAGCAGTTCTTC. Translating gives CASSYSAEPYNEQFF.

This clonotype was seen only a few times. This rearrangement joins TRBV11-2 to TRBJ1-4; D is unclear. Germline CDR1 SGHAT, CDR2 FQNNGV. V dropped 5 bases and J dropped 9 bases, with 13 bases sitting between them. This CDR3 comprises 13 residues. The CDR3 sequence is CASSPRSMKKLFF. The DNA of the CDR3 is TGTGCCAGCAGCCCCCGCTCCATGAAAAAACTGTTTTTT.

Comments on this clonotype: This could be a read error, since a much larger clone is one nucleotide away. The V and J genes are TRBV7-9 and TRBJ1-3; D is possibly TRBD1 (5 bases). The CDR3 contains 16 residues. Germline CDR1 reads SEHNR; CDR2 reads FQNEAQ (reference sequence). As DNA, the CDR3 is TGTGCCAGCAGTTTTGCGGGGGGTCTGCCTGGAAACACCATATCTTTT. It is translated as CASSFAGGLPGNTISF.

This clonotype was seen many times. The genes are TRBV27 and TRBJ2-7, with D perhaps TRBD2 (5 bases). The CDR3 totals 14 residues. The V gene's germline CDR1 is MNHEY and CDR2 SMNVEV (reference sequence). V dropped 8 bases and J dropped 0 bases, with 14 bases sitting between them. The CDR3 nucleotides read TGTGCCAGCCGTCTCGGGGTCCTCTCCTACGAGCAGTACTTC. Translated, it gives CASRLGVLSYEQYF.

The V and J genes are TRBV19 and TRBJ1-1, with D possibly matching TRBD1 (5 bases). Trimming pared 3 bases from V and 5 bases from J, leaving 10 bases between. Looked up from germline, CDR1 is LNHDA and CDR2 is SQIVND (reference sequence). CDR3 length: 13 residues. CDR3 residues: CASSIQEGTEAFF. The CDR3, as DNA: TGTGCCAGTAGTATTCAAGAGGGGACTGAAGCTTTCTTT.

Notes on this clonotype: A far larger clone lies a single base away; this is likely a read error. The J gene is TRBJ2-7, the V gene TRBV7-8; 9 bases fit TRBD1. The CDR3 consists of 13 residues. Germline lookup yields CDR1 SGHVS and CDR2 FQNEAQ. V lost 6 bases and J lost 5; bases outside the gene matches: 5. The DNA of the CDR3 is TGTGCCAGCAGTCATACAGGGGGCGACGAGCAGTACTTC. Its protein product is CASSHTGGDEQYF.

This clonotype was observed once. The chain has TRBV25-1 and TRBJ2-1; TRBD1 is a possible D gene (6 bases). This CDR3 has 15 amino acids. Germline assignment: CDR1 MGHDK and CDR2 SYGVNS. V lost 0 bases, J lost 8 bases, and 14 bases lay in between. CDR3: CASSEYNRVGDEQFF. DNA of the CDR3: TGTGCCAGCAGTGAATATAACAGGGTCGGCGATGAGCAGTTCTTC.

This clonotype has a count of ten or more. The rearrangement links TRBV7-8 to TRBJ1-1; the match to TRBD1 covers 8 bases. The CDR3 runs to 16 residues. Unmatched junction bases numbered 8, after V lost 4 bases and J lost 1 base. Germline values: CDR1 SGHVS, CDR2 FQNEAQ. CDR3 loop: CASSSTGAVWNTEAFF. The DNA of the CDR3 is TGTGCCAGCAGCTCGACAGGGGCGGTTTGGAACACTGAAGCTTTCTTT.

The chain recombines TRBV29-1 with TRBJ2-7; TRBD2 might be the D (7 bases). This CDR3 contains 15 residues. CDR1 is SQVTM and CDR2 is ANQGSEA in the germline V gene. Trimming removed 4 bases at V and 1 base at J, with 17 bases between. The CDR3 protein is CSVGGGGLHSYEQYF. The CDR3 region has the DNA TGCAGCGTTGGGGGGGGCGGACTGCATTCCTACGAGCAGTACTTC.

CDR3 coding DNA: TGTGCCAGTAGGGACTCGCCGCAAGAGACCCAGTACTTC. Its protein is CASRDSPQETQYF. The chain uses TRBV19 and TRBJ2-5; possible D gene TRBD2, 5 bases. Germline V gives CDR1 LNHDA, CDR2 SQIVND (reference sequence). Deletions cut 6 bases from V and 2 bases from J, with 10 bases between. The CDR3 is made up of 13 amino acids.

The sample holds many counts of this clonotype. V usage is TRBV24-1 and J usage is TRBJ2-1; D could derive from TRBD1 or TRBD2 (5 bases each). Germline values: CDR1 KGHDR, CDR2 SFDVKD. V was cut by 9 bases and J by 8 bases, with 22 bases left in between. The CDR3 spans 15 residues. CDR3 DNA sequence: TGTGCCACCGGGACCCCCGAGGGCGCAGGGTATGAGCAGTTCTTC. Translating gives CATGTPEGAGYEQFF.